Below are 4 T cell receptor beta chains sequenced from a single sample in a study of Ad26.COV2.S vaccination and SARS-CoV-2 variants. Profiling relied on immunoSEQ multiplex PCR, and the TCRdb table lists in-frame clones only, not all of them. This table holds over 110,000 clones, 75% to 90% found once. Sample: peripheral blood, taken after recovery from COVID-19. All receptors come from a human donor who had recovered from COVID-19.

The count of this clone is one. CDR3 in DNA: TGTGCCAGCAGTTTAGGGAGGGTGGAAGCTTTCTTT. This gives the protein CASSLGRVEAFF. The chain couples TRBV12-3 or TRBV12-4 to TRBJ1-1, with no clear D. This CDR3 contains 12 residues. With 1 base removed from V and 8 bases from J, the gap between germline ends came to 8 bases.

The chain has TRBV7-2 and TRBJ2-2; no firm D call. CDR3 length: 14 amino acids. Deletions cut 5 bases from V and 4 bases from J, with 11 bases between. Germline CDR1 is SGHTA and CDR2 is FQGNSA. For the CDR3, the DNA is TGTGCCAGCAGCCCAACGACAATCACCGGGGAGCTGTTTTTT. This codes for CASSPTTITGELFF.

V is TRBV6-1 and J is TRBJ1-1; no firm D call. CDR1 and CDR2 (germline): MNHNS, SASEGT. V was cut by 2 bases and J by 4 bases, with 8 bases left in between. The CDR3 is 13 amino acids. The CDR3 loop reads CASSEIGSTEAFF. CDR3 DNA sequence: TGTGCCAGCAGTGAAATTGGGAGCACTGAAGCTTTCTTT.

J is TRBJ1-4 and V is TRBV7-9; TRBD1 matches 8 bases. Germline CDR1 is SEHNR and CDR2 is FQNEAQ (reference sequence). V shed 6 bases and J 3 bases; nucleotides not matched to a gene: 9. The CDR3 length is 16 residues. DNA of the CDR3: TGTGCCAGCAGTTACAGGGGGGACACGCCTAATGAAAAACTGTTTTTT. Residues: CASSYRGDTPNEKLFF.